This T cell receptor (beta chain) was obtained from a study of beta chain features in type 1 diabetes (dated by TCRdb to 2016 to 2019). Notes on the research overall: No differences in mean age, gender distribution, total cell number or subset yield were found between patients and healthy donors. A total of some 100,000,000 sorted cells were examined across all samples, and the number of cells per subset was strongly correlated with RNA yield. The study compared the TCRB repertoires of sorted circulating CD4+ T cell subsets in recently diagnosed type 1 diabetes patients with those in matched healthy donors. Whereas all 30 or so donors provided naive and central memory subsets, regulatory and stem cell-like memory subsets were isolated from just 8 patients and roughly eight healthy donors. The paper as a whole reports these results and caveats: Shorter templates might be favored by PCR, yet because patient and control samples were amplified and corrected together, any such skew would affect both groups equally. Because cDNA was sequenced instead of genomic DNA, highly expressing activated cells could be over-represented, though the groups showed no difference in activation or CD3 levels. Patients with type 1 diabetes made fewer insertions and deleted more nucleotides at VDJ recombination sites, implying thymic rearrangement abnormalities. Naive, central memory and regulatory TCRB repertoires appeared to be more similar among patients than among healthy donors. Because small numbers of individuals were included in the HLA sub-analyses, any influence of HLA type on TCRB rearrangement was left unresolved. A moderate but significant shortening of TCRB CDR3 length was observed in type 1 diabetes patients in all four CD4+ subsets.

Regarding this clone: Its antigen is still unknown. No per-base quality is available; no much larger clone lies one base away.

Looking up the germline V gene yields CDR1 MGHDK and CDR2 SYGVNS. Trimming takes 5 bases off V and 4 bases off J; junction bases not matched to a gene: 5. The CDR3 starts with the cysteine, ends with the phenylalanine, and has 13 residues. Here the CDR3 DNA is all that survives: 39 bases in frame from base 1. The entire isolated RNA was reverse transcribed using the High Capacity cDNA Reverse Transcription Kit, and thus expressed TCRB transcripts were sequenced. Deep immunoSEQ sequencing was applied to naive, central memory and regulatory T cell samples, giving an average of about 3.8 million total reads per sample. Sorted cells were lysed in RLT buffer, and RNA was extracted using DNase-treated RNeasy Micro or Mini kits according to cell number. To prevent cross-contamination, every cell subset was processed on its own, while patient and healthy donor samples were processed together. Using the immunoSEQ multiplex PCR, TCRB sequences were amplified from cDNA into 87-bp fragments spanning the CDR3 region. Sequencing of the amplicons was done on the Illumina HiSeq platform. The original pipeline was this. PCR bias was corrected computationally using synthetic template baselines, and reads within Hamming distance 2 were collapsed, with unmergeable singletons discarded. By aligning reads against IMGT, V, D and J genes, CDR3 length, and insertions or deletions at six rearrangement sites were assigned. Within each subset, clonotype counts were normalized to sorted cell number, and only after that were true diversity and Gini coefficients computed with the tcR R package. The overlap coefficient, calculated on TCRB nucleotide sequences, was used to quantify repertoire sharing. TCRdb's version of the immuneACCESS table is confined to in-frame rearrangements and falls short of the full clone set. An unresolved V gene accounts for under half of the shortfall where checked; the remainder is of unknown origin. Clonal size and the V and J genes are those of that table, whereas D and trimming came from the DNA. This sample has over 150,000 clones in its table, and about 9.4% of those were observed once. Roughly 0.5% of the sample comes from the top ten.

Each donor gave one peripheral blood draw, averaging roughly 100 mL, which was collected into heparinised tubes. Using a panel that included CD45RO, CCR7, CD25, CD127, CD95 and CD27, naive, central memory, regulatory and stem cell-like memory CD4+ T cells were sorted on a BD FACSAria II. Purity was above 95% for every sorted population. PBMCs were separated immediately by Lymphoprep density gradient centrifugation and were stained directly, without being cultured. Samples were stained and sorted in pairs, with one healthy donor and one patient per experiment, so that batch effects were minimized. The V gene is TRBV25-1 and the J gene is TRBJ2-7; the central 7 bases match TRBD2. This TCR came from a man aged 30 to 39 with type 1 diabetes. The sample taken for sequencing was central memory CD4+ T cells from blood. CDR3 sequence: CASSHPGLYEQYF. The DNA sequence is TGTGCCAGCAGTCATCCGGGACTATACGAGCAGTACTTC.